This paragraph covers one T cell receptor beta chain sequence. This entry belongs to a study of blood T cells in healthy people across ages. With V trimmed by 4 bases and J by 4 bases, 7 bases remained unmatched. From germline, CDR1 is MNHNS and CDR2 SASEGT. The CDR3 is 15 residues long. Through a sample-barcoded 5' primer and a J-beta primer mix, a second PCR was run for about 6 to 12 cycles. TCRdb redid the calling of the 5' RACE reads with MiXCR, one entry per CDR3 protein. This sample has about 1.8 million distinct CDR3 sequences, with less than 50% found just once. This sequence was found in a middle-aged woman in good health. The sequenced sample consisted of blood. This chain links TRBV6-1 with TRBJ1-2; 9 bases are shared with TRBD1. CDR3 residues: CASSAIGTGFYGYTF. Here the CDR3 DNA reads TGTGCCAGCAGTGCAATCGGGACAGGGTTCTATGGCTACACCTTC.